Shown below are 32 T cell receptor beta chains from a single sample sequenced in a study of CD8 T cells in Susac syndrome. Reverse transcription of 0.5 to 1 ug RNA used random hexamers. TCRdb reanalysed the immunoSEQ multiplex PCR reads using MiXCR and keeps one entry per CDR3 protein. The table has 160,000 or so distinct CDR3 sequences, approximately 95% seen once. Sequences were obtained from CD4+ T cells from PBMCs. The receptors here all came from a human donor with multiple sclerosis.

The rearrangement links TRBV3-1 to TRBJ1-2; D gene uncertain. There are 13 residues in the CDR3. V was cut by 1 base and J by 8 bases, with 11 bases left in between. Germline CDR1 LGHDT, CDR2 YNNKEL (reference sequence). The CDR3 DNA is TGTGCCAGCAGCCAAGGTCACGGGCAGGGCTACACCTTC. It translates to CASSQGHGQGYTF.

The rearrangement links TRBV28 to TRBJ2-1; a weak D match, TRBD1 (6 bases). With 3 bases removed from V and 5 bases from J, the gap between germline ends came to 29 bases. The CDR3 runs to 20 residues. Germline lookup yields CDR1 MDHEN and CDR2 SYDVKM. The CDR3 DNA follows: TGTGCCAGCAGTTTGGTACGGGGACAACCCCGTACGGTCCGGAACAATGAGCAGTTCTTC. It is translated as CASSLVRGQPRTVRNNEQFF.

The J gene is TRBJ2-2, the V gene TRBV7-2, with D perhaps matching TRBD1 (6 bases). Trimming took 0 bases from V and 0 from J, leaving 11 bases between them. The CDR3 has 17 residues. Germline V CDR1 and CDR2: SGHTA, FQGNSA. The CDR3 sequence: CASSLALDRPNTGELFF. CDR3 sequence (DNA): TGTGCCAGCAGCTTAGCGTTGGACAGACCGAACACCGGGGAGCTGTTTTTT.

This clonotype was seen only once. V usage is TRBV4-3 and J usage is TRBJ2-3; D gene unclear. Germline CDR1 and CDR2: LGHNA and YSLEER. CDR3 length equals 15 residues. V lost 0 bases, J lost 4 bases, and 11 bases lay in between. The CDR3 coding sequence is TGCGCCAGCAGCCAAGATTTAGCCGTCCCAGATACGCAGTATTTT. Translated: CASSQDLAVPDTQYF.

Here the CDR3 reads CASRAGSGELFF. CDR3 sequence (DNA): TGTGCCAGCAGAGCCGGGTCCGGGGAGCTGTTTTTT. The chain links TRBV9 to TRBJ2-2; D is ambiguous. From germline, CDR1 is SGDLS and CDR2 YYNGEE. There are 12 residues in the CDR3. V lost 5 bases and J lost 6, with 8 bases in between.

The CDR3 reads CASSFGSAMNTEAFF. In DNA, the CDR3 is TGTGCCAGCAGCTTTGGTTCAGCTATGAACACTGAAGCTTTCTTT. The chain links TRBV7-9 to TRBJ1-1, with D unclear. The V gene's germline CDR1 is SEHNR and CDR2 FQNEAQ (reference sequence). Trimming cost V 3 bases and J 0 bases, with 11 bases left between them. The CDR3 has 15 residues. The complete variable domain, with remaining parts taken from reference TRBV7-9 and TRBJ1-1, reads DTGVSQNPRHKITKRGQNVTFRCDPISEHNRLYWYRQTLGQGPEFLTYFQNEAQLEKSRLLSDRFSAERPKGSFSTLEIQRTEQGDSAMYLCASSFGSAMNTEAFFGQGTRLTVV.

This chain joins TRBV19 and TRBJ2-1, with 12 bases matching TRBD2. V trimming: 4 bases; J trimming: 9 bases; junction bases outside the gene matches: 7. CDR3 length equals 15 residues. Germline CDR1 and CDR2: LNHDA and SQIVND (reference sequence). The CDR3: CASSTGTSGYGEQFF. The CDR3 DNA reads as TGTGCCAGTAGTACCGGGACTAGCGGGTATGGTGAGCAGTTCTTC.

This clonotype was seen a few times. The genes are TRBV4-1 and TRBJ2-7; D is unresolved. V shed 2 bases and J shed 2 bases, with 10 bases lying between them. This CDR3 is built from 14 residues. Germline loops: CDR1 MGHRA, CDR2 YSYEKL. The CDR3 sequence: CASSQLGEAYEQYF. CDR3 nucleotide sequence: TGCGCCAGCAGCCAATTGGGCGAAGCCTACGAGCAGTACTTC.

The rearrangement joins TRBV2 to TRBJ2-1; 10 nucleotides align to TRBD2. The V gene's germline CDR1 is SNHLY and CDR2 FYNNEI. This CDR3 is 15 amino acids long. V lost 6 bases to trimming and J lost 5 bases; unmatched junction nucleotides: 7. The CDR3 loop is CASRLRAGGHNEQFF. CDR3 sequence (DNA): TGTGCCAGCAGACTTCGAGCGGGAGGGCACAATGAGCAGTTCTTC.

J is TRBJ2-2 and V is TRBV6-5, with D perhaps TRBD1 or TRBD2 (5 bases each). This CDR3 has 14 residues. The V and J ends lost 0 bases and 11 bases respectively, with 13 bases between them. From germline, CDR1 is MNHEY and CDR2 SVGAGI. DNA for the CDR3: TGTGCCAGCAGTTACTCGTGGGACCGCAAAGAGCTGTTTTTT. It yields the protein CASSYSWDRKELFF.

The rearrangement links TRBV2 to TRBJ2-5; the match to TRBD1 covers 7 bases. This CDR3 has 12 amino acids. CDR1 and CDR2 from the germline V gene are SNHLY and FYNNEI. V gave up 7 bases and J gave up 4 bases; unmatched junction bases: 3. The CDR3 nucleotides are TGTGCCAGCATGAGGGGGCGAGAGACCCAGTACTTC. Translating gives CASMRGRETQYF.

This chain joins TRBV30 and TRBJ2-3; maybe TRBD2 (5 bases). This CDR3 has 15 residues. V was trimmed by 0 bases and J by 1 base, leaving 11 bases between them. The V gene's germline CDR1 is GTSNPN and CDR2 SVGIG (reference sequence). The CDR3 region is CAWSVAAGGTDTQYF. The CDR3 DNA is TGTGCCTGGAGTGTAGCGGCTGGGGGCACAGATACGCAGTATTTT.

The rearrangement uses TRBV12-3 or TRBV12-4 and TRBJ2-5; D call uncertain. V was pared by 1 base and J by 9 bases, with 12 bases between. The CDR3 is made up of 13 amino acids. This chain's CDR3 is CASSLVGPSAQYF. DNA for the CDR3: TGTGCCAGCAGTTTAGTCGGGCCCTCGGCCCAGTACTTC.

The chain has TRBV12-3 or TRBV12-4 and TRBJ2-3, with unresolved D. The CDR3 has 15 amino acids. V dropped 1 base and J dropped 2 bases, with 10 bases sitting between them. The CDR3 nucleotides are TGTGCCAGCAGTTTAGGGAGTGCTGCCACAGATACGCAGTATTTT. Protein sequence: CASSLGSAATDTQYF.

The rearrangement links TRBV6-5 to TRBJ2-3, with D perhaps matching TRBD2 (5 bases). Looked up from germline, CDR1 is MNHEY and CDR2 is SVGAGI. The CDR3 has 17 residues. Trimming removed 4 bases at V and 1 base at J, with 18 bases between. CDR3 coding DNA: TGTGCCAGCAGTTCCTCCCAACCGAATAGCGGCACAGATACGCAGTATTTT. Translation: CASSSSQPNSGTDTQYF.

This chain links TRBV6-2 or TRBV6-3 with TRBJ1-1; D not resolved. V lost 2 bases, J lost 6 bases, and 10 bases lay in between. The CDR3 loop spans 13 amino acids. Germline CDR1 is MNHEY and CDR2 is SVGEGT. DNA for the CDR3: TGTGCCAGCAGTTACGAAGTACGGGCTGAAGCTTTCTTT. This gives the protein CASSYEVRAEAFF.

The V call is TRBV13, the J call TRBJ2-5, with D unresolved. CDR1 and CDR2 (germline): PRHDT, FYEKMQ (reference sequence). Trimming removed 0 bases from V and 4 bases from J, with 12 bases in between. CDR3 length equals 15 residues. Here the CDR3 reads CASSLGHLSGETQYF. DNA of the CDR3: TGTGCCAGCAGCTTAGGCCATTTAAGTGGAGAGACCCAGTACTTC.

The V and J genes are TRBV7-2 and TRBJ2-7; 7 positions match TRBD1. V gave up 6 bases and J gave up 3 bases; unmatched junction bases: 11. This CDR3 spans 15 amino acids. Germline CDR1 and CDR2: SGHTA and FQGNSA. The DNA of the CDR3 is TGTGCCAGCAGACTAGGGGACAGATCCTTCTACGAGCAGTACTTC. This sequence encodes CASRLGDRSFYEQYF.

The chain is built from TRBV30 and TRBJ2-5; 15 bases fit TRBD2. V dropped 1 base and J dropped 5; count of bases not matched to a gene: 8. The CDR3 runs 17 residues. CDR1 is GTSNPN, CDR2 SVGIG, per germline (reference sequence). The CDR3 nucleotides are TGTGCCTGGAGTGGGGGACTAGCGGGAGGTTTTTGGGAGACCCAGTACTTC. The encoded protein is CAWSGGLAGGFWETQYF.

The chain employs TRBV7-2 and TRBJ2-7, with D unresolved. The CDR3 runs to 14 residues. Germline V gives CDR1 SGHTA, CDR2 FQGNSA. The V end was cut by 0 bases, the J end by 2 bases, with 8 bases between. Here the CDR3 reads CASSLARPPYEQYF. CDR3 nucleotide sequence: TGTGCCAGCAGCTTAGCAAGACCTCCCTACGAGCAGTACTTC.

The chain joins TRBV12-3 or TRBV12-4 to TRBJ2-1, with 8 positions matching TRBD1. The CDR3 extends over 15 amino acids. The J segment lost 7 bases and the V segment lost 8 bases, leaving 13 bases of the junction unmatched. The DNA for the CDR3 is TGTGCCAGCGAGGCAGGGGGCAGCCAGGTTAATGAGCAGTTCTTC. It is translated as CASEAGGSQVNEQFF.

This chain joins TRBV30 and TRBJ2-7; D ambiguous. The V end lost 4 bases, the J end lost 0 bases, and 10 bases lay between the germline ends. The CDR3 covers 13 residues. Germline V gives CDR1 GTSNPN, CDR2 SVGIG (reference sequence). This CDR3 is CAWNLPASYEQYF. As DNA, the CDR3 is TGTGCCTGGAACCTACCGGCCTCCTACGAGCAGTACTTC.

The rearrangement links TRBV5-1 to TRBJ2-2; D uncertain. CDR1 SGHRS and CDR2 YFSETQ come from the germline V gene. The CDR3 runs to 14 residues. V lost 0 bases and J 3 bases, leaving 6 bases between the germline ends. The CDR3 loop reads CASSLDRYTGELFF. The CDR3 DNA is TGCGCCAGCAGCTTGGACAGATACACCGGGGAGCTGTTTTTT.

The chain carries TRBV7-8 and TRBJ2-2; 8 bases match TRBD1. Germline CDR1 SGHVS, CDR2 FQNEAQ. V was clipped by 5 bases and J by 5 bases; unmatched bases: 7. The length of the CDR3 is 15 residues. The CDR3 loop reads CASSPDRAGTGELFF. The CDR3, as DNA: TGTGCCAGCAGCCCGGACAGGGCGGGGACCGGGGAGCTGTTTTTT. Full variable domain (missing parts from reference TRBV7-8 and TRBJ2-2): GAGVSQSPRYKVAKRGQDVALRCDPISGHVSLFWYQQALGQGPEFLTYFQNEAQLDKSGLPSDRFFAERPEGSVSTLKIQRTQQEDSAVYLCASSPDRAGTGELFFGEGSRLTVL.

V usage is TRBV5-5 and J usage is TRBJ2-7; 9 bases agree with TRBD2. This CDR3 contains 16 residues. Germline CDR1 and CDR2: SGHKS and YYEKEE (reference sequence). V dropped 2 bases and J dropped 5; count of bases not matched to a gene: 11. The CDR3 here is CASSFSEGSGSNEQYF. In DNA form, the CDR3 reads TGTGCCAGCAGCTTCTCGGAGGGTAGCGGGAGTAACGAGCAGTACTTC.

The genes are TRBV4-3 and TRBJ2-5; 9 nucleotides match TRBD2. The germline V gene encodes CDR1 LGHNA and CDR2 YSLEER. Trimming cost V 11 bases and J 1 base; bases outside gene matches: 8. The CDR3 has 14 residues. The CDR3 here is CARRLAVTQETQYF. In DNA form, the CDR3 reads TGCGCCCGACGACTAGCGGTAACCCAAGAGACCCAGTACTTC.

The chain links TRBV30 to TRBJ1-1; D is ambiguous. There are 12 residues in the CDR3. From germline, CDR1 is GTSNPN and CDR2 SVGIG (reference sequence). Between the trimmed V and J ends, which lost 3 bases and 6 bases, there was a span of 11 bases. For the CDR3, the DNA is TGTGCCTGGAGGGTCCGGATATCTGAAGCTTTCTTT. It yields the protein CAWRVRISEAFF.

In nucleotides, the CDR3 is TGCAGTGCGAAAGTGGGAGGGGTAGATACGCAGTATTTT. Translation gives CSAKVGGVDTQYF. The chain combines TRBV20-1 with TRBJ2-3; 7 bases fit TRBD2. Germline CDR1 and CDR2: DFQATT and SNEGSKA (reference sequence). Trimming took 6 bases from V and 5 from J; bases not matched to a gene: 8. The CDR3 extends over 13 amino acids.

The genes are TRBV7-3 and TRBJ1-1; D call uncertain. The CDR3 covers 13 residues. Deletions cut 5 bases from V and 4 bases from J, with 11 bases between. Germline-derived CDR1 and CDR2 are SGHTA and FQGTGA. CDR3 coding DNA: TGTGCCAGCAGCGTCGGAGAAGGCACTGAAGCTTTCTTT. Its translation is CASSVGEGTEAFF.

This clonotype was observed once. The chain uses TRBV24-1 and TRBJ2-1, with D hard to call. This CDR3 region has 14 residues. V dropped 0 bases and J dropped 5 bases, with 7 bases sitting between them. Germline assignment: CDR1 KGHDR and CDR2 SFDVKD. The CDR3, as DNA: TGTGCCACCAGTGATTTGGCCCCTCACAATGAGCAGTTCTTC. Translation gives CATSDLAPHNEQFF.

This clonotype has just one count. The chain combines TRBV3-1 with TRBJ1-1; no firm D call. The CDR3 length is 13 residues. Germline lookup yields CDR1 LGHDT and CDR2 YNNKEL (reference sequence). V gave up 4 bases and J gave up 5 bases, with 11 bases separating them. In DNA, the CDR3 is TGTGCCAGCAGCCTATCCGATGGAACTGAAGCTTTCTTT. It codes for CASSLSDGTEAFF.

V and J are TRBV5-6 and TRBJ2-2, with D uncertain. V was cut by 0 bases and J by 4 bases, with 10 bases left in between. CDR3 length: 15 amino acids. Germline V gene data show CDR1 as SGHDT and CDR2 as YYEEEE. CDR3: CASSLGGQSTGELFF. CDR3 in DNA: TGTGCCAGCAGCTTGGGCGGCCAATCCACCGGGGAGCTGTTTTTT.